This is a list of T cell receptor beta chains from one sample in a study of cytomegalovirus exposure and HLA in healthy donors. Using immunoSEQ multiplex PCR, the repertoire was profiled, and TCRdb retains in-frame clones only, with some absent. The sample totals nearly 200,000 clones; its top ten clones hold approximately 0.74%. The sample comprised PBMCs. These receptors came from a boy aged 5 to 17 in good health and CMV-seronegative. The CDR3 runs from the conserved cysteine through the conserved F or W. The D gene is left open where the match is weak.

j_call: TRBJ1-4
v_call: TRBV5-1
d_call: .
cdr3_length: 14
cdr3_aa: CASSLGGLGEKLFF
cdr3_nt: TGCGCCAGCAGCTTGGGTGGACTCGGAGAAAAACTGTTTTTT

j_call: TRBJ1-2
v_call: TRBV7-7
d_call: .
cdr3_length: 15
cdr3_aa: CASSLVPCESFGYTF
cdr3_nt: TGTGCCAGCAGCTTAGTCCCCTGCGAATCTTTCGGCTACACCTTC

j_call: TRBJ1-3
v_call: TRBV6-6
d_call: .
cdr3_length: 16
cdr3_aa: CASSYLSTSKGNTIYF
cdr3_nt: TGTGCCAGCAGTTATCTCTCAACCTCTAAAGGAAACACCATATATTTT

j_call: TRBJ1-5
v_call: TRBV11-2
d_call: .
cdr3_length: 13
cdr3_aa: CASSLDRERAQHF
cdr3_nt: TGTGCCAGCAGCTTAGATCGGGAGAGAGCCCAGCATTTT

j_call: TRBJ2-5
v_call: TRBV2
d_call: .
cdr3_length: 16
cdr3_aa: CASQDQTGWPKETQYF
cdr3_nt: TGTGCCAGTCAAGACCAAACAGGGTGGCCCAAGGAGACCCAGTACTTC

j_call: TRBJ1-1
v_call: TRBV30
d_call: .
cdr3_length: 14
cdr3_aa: CAWNSQGGGTEAFF
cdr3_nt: TGTGCCTGGAACTCTCAGGGAGGTGGCACTGAAGCTTTCTTT

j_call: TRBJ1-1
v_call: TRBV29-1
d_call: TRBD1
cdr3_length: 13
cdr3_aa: CSVRQGQFTEAFF
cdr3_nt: TGCAGCGTCCGACAGGGACAATTCACTGAAGCTTTCTTT

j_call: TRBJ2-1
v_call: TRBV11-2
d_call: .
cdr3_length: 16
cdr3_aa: CASSLGGKRTLGGQFF
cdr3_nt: TGTGCCAGCAGCCTGGGAGGGAAACGGACGCTAGGGGGGCAGTTCTTC

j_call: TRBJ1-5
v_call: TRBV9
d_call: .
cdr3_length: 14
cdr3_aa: CASSVGGSDQPQHF
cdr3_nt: TGTGCCAGCAGCGTAGGTGGTAGCGATCAGCCCCAGCATTTT

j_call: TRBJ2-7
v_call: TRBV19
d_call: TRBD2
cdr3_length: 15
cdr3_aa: CASSTKRGPSYEQYF
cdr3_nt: TGTGCCAGTAGTACCAAGCGGGGGCCTTCCTACGAGCAGTACTTC

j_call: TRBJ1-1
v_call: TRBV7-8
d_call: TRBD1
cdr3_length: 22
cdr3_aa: CASSLERGPPPGRRRDSHRAFF
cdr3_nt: TGTGCCAGCAGCTTAGAGCGAGGTCCACCCCCTGGTCGGCGGAGGGACAGCCACCGAGCTTTCTTT

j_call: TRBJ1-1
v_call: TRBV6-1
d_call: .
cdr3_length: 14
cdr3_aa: CASSGTREGGEAFF
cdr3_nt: TGTGCCAGCAGTGGAACAAGAGAGGGAGGTGAAGCTTTCTTT

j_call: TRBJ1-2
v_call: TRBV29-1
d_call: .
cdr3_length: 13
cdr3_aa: CSVEARGGREGTF
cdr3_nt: TGCAGCGTTGAAGCTCGCGGAGGGAGGGAAGGCACCTTC

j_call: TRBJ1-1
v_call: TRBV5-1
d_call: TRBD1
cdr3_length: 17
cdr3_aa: CASSLMGTGVGNTEAFF
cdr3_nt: TGCGCCAGCAGCTTGATGGGGACAGGGGTGGGGAACACTGAAGCTTTCTTT

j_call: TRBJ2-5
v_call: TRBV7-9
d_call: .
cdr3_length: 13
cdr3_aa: CASSPAAEETQYF
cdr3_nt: TGTGCCAGCAGCCCGGCGGCGGAAGAGACCCAGTACTTC

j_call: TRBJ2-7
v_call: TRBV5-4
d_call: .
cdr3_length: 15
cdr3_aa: CASSLAMGRRDEQYF
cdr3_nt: TGTGCCAGCAGCTTGGCCATGGGGCGTCGGGACGAGCAGTACTTC

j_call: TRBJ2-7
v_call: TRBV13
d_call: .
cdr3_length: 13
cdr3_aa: CASRGRLSYEQYF
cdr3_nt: TGTGCCAGCAGGGGCCGACTAAGTTACGAGCAGTACTTC

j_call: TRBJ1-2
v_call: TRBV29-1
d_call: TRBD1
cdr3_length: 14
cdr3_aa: CSVEDRRQGNGYTF
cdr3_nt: TGCAGCGTTGAAGATAGGAGACAGGGGAACGGCTACACCTTC

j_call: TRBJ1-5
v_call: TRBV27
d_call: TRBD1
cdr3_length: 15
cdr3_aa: CASSLNRGGGQPQHF
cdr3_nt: TGTGCCAGCAGTTTAAACAGGGGAGGAGGTCAGCCCCAGCATTTT

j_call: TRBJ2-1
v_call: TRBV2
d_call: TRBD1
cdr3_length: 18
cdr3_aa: CASSEDTLAGTGNFEQFF
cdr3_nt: TGTGCCAGCAGTGAAGACACGCTGGCCGGGACAGGGAATTTTGAGCAGTTCTTC

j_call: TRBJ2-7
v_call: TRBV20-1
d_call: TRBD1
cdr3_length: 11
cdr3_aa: CSAGTEFEQYF
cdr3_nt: TGCAGTGCGGGGACAGAGTTCGAGCAGTACTTC